These T cell receptor beta chains were read from a single sample in a study of regulatory T cells in long-lasting Graves disease. TCRdb re-called the multiplex PCR reads through MiXCR, storing one row per CDR3 protein. The sample lists roughly 420,000 distinct CDR3 sequences; around 15% were seen once. This specimen consisted of peripheral blood mononuclear cells (PBMCs), obtained at new diagnosis, from a patient treated with antithyroid drugs. These receptors originate from a female donor with Graves disease. CDR3s include the opening cysteine and the closing phenylalanine or tryptophan. D genes are given only for firm matches. Clone size is given for some rows only: seen once, a few or many times, or a class if the clone is expanded.

D gene	clone size	J gene	V gene	CDR3 DNA	CDR3 protein
NA	many	TRBJ2-5	TRBV4-3	TGCGCCAGAACCCCGGTCCAGGGGTCAGGAGAGACCCAGTACTTC	CARTPVQGSGETQYF
NA	many	TRBJ1-2	TRBV11-2	TGTGCCAGCAGCTTACGACACTATGGCTACACCTTC	CASSLRHYGYTF
TRBD1	many	TRBJ1-2	TRBV12-3/TRBV12-4	TGTGCCAGCACTAGGGACAGGGTGGGCGGCTACACCTTC	CASTRDRVGGYTF
NA	few	TRBJ1-3	TRBV9	TGTGCCAGCAGCGCGGGACAAACTGGAAACACCATATATTTT	CASSAGQTGNTIYF
NA	many	TRBJ1-2	TRBV6-1	TGTGCCAGCAGTGCAGGGTACTATGGCTACACCTTC	CASSAGYYGYTF
TRBD1	NA	TRBJ2-4	TRBV12-3/TRBV12-4	TGTGCCAGCAGTTTGGCGAGGGGGCGCAAAAACATTCAGTACTTC	CASSLARGRKNIQYF
NA	many	TRBJ1-5	TRBV20-1	TGCAGTGCTAGAGAGGTCCTGGGGGCATGGAATCAGCCCCAGCATTTT	CSAREVLGAWNQPQHF
NA	NA	TRBJ2-7	TRBV19	TGTGCCAGTAGTATAGGTGTAGCGGCCTACGAGCAGTACTTC	CASSIGVAAYEQYF
NA	many	TRBJ1-1	TRBV5-1	TGTGCCAGCAGCTTGCCCTCCGGGGGTTTGGCTGAAGCTTTCTTT	CASSLPSGGLAEAFF
TRBD1	few	TRBJ2-3	TRBV18	TGTGCCAGCTCACCACCAGGGGGCGCAGATACGCAGTATTTT	CASSPPGGADTQYF
NA	many	TRBJ2-1	TRBV2	TGTGCCAGCAGTGAAGCCCTGTCCTTGGTGAATCAGGATGGGGAGTTCTTC	CASSEALSLVNQDGEFF
NA	few	TRBJ1-2	TRBV7-9	TGTGCCAGCAGCTTTGCTAATAGTGGCTACACCTTC	CASSFANSGYTF
TRBD1	NA	TRBJ1-4	TRBV25-1	TGTGCCAGCAGTGATCGTACAGGGGAGGTTGACGAAAAACTGTTTTTT	CASSDRTGEVDEKLFF
NA	few	TRBJ1-5	TRBV10-3	TGTGCCATCAGTGATGTCGGGGGTAGAAAGGAGCCCCAGCATTTT	CAISDVGGRKEPQHF
NA	many	TRBJ2-1	TRBV12-3/TRBV12-4	TGTGCCAGCAGTTTAGGGGGGGCGCTAGGAAATGAGCAGTTCTTC	CASSLGGALGNEQFF
NA	many	TRBJ1-2	TRBV28	TGTGCCAGCAGTTTTGATCCTGGACAAGCTCTCTCCTATGGCTACACCTTC	CASSFDPGQALSYGYTF
TRBD1	NA	TRBJ2-6	TRBV9	TGTGCCAGCAGCCGGACAGGGCTGTTAGGGGCCAACGTCCTGACTTTC	CASSRTGLLGANVLTF
TRBD2	few	TRBJ2-2	TRBV20-1	TGCAGTGCTAGAGGGCTAGCGGGGGGATTCACCGGGGAGCTGTTTTTT	CSARGLAGGFTGELFF
TRBD2	NA	TRBJ2-1	TRBV27	TGTGCCAGCAGTGTGCTAGCGGGGGGGCCCGACAATGAGCAGTTCTTC	CASSVLAGGPDNEQFF
NA	NA	TRBJ1-5	TRBV6-2/TRBV6-3	TGTGCCAGCAGTTACGGGGGGGCTCGTAGGTTGGGCAATCAGCCCCAGCATTTT	CASSYGGARRLGNQPQHF
NA	many	TRBJ2-7	TRBV4-3	TGCGCCAGCAGCCCCGAACCGGACGGGATTTTGGGGTCCTACGAGCAGTACTTC	CASSPEPDGILGSYEQYF
NA	NA	TRBJ2-1	TRBV5-4	TGTGCCAGCAGCTTGGCTCTAGAGAGGAATGAGCAGTTCTTC	CASSLALERNEQFF
NA	many	TRBJ2-7	TRBV28	TGTGCCAGCAGTACCCTAGAGTCCGAGCAGTACTTC	CASSTLESEQYF
NA	many	TRBJ1-5	TRBV12-3/TRBV12-4	TGTGCCAGCAGTCCCGACGGGGGAAGGCCCCAGCATTTT	CASSPDGGRPQHF
TRBD1	many	TRBJ1-4	TRBV29-1	TGCAGCGTCACCGGGACAGGGGTCCCTAATGAAAAACTGTTTTTT	CSVTGTGVPNEKLFF
NA	many	TRBJ2-4	TRBV12-5	TGTGCTAGTGGTTTGGTACTCGGCTCTCGAGCCAAAAACATTCAGTACTTC	CASGLVLGSRAKNIQYF
TRBD1	many	TRBJ1-3	TRBV12-3/TRBV12-4	TGTGCCAGCAGTCCCCGACAGGGGATGGGAAACACCATATATTTT	CASSPRQGMGNTIYF
NA	many	TRBJ2-5	TRBV7-9	TGTGCCAGCAGCTTTCAGGGAGACCAAGAGACCCAGTACTTC	CASSFQGDQETQYF
TRBD1	NA	TRBJ2-1	TRBV28	TGTGCCAGCAGTTTCGCGTACTCAGGGGGAGATGAGCAGTTCTTC	CASSFAYSGGDEQFF
NA	few	TRBJ2-2	TRBV19	TGTGCCAGTAGTATTCTAGCGACCACCGGGGAGCTGTTTTTT	CASSILATTGELFF
NA	many	TRBJ2-7	TRBV27	TGTGCCAGCAGCGGGACAAGCTACGAGCAGTACTTC	CASSGTSYEQYF
TRBD2	many	TRBJ2-5	TRBV7-2	TGTGCCAGCAGCTTAGGACCCAGCGGGGGGGAGACCCAGTACTTC	CASSLGPSGGETQYF
NA	NA	TRBJ1-1	TRBV10-3	TGTGCCATCAGTGAGTCGACGGGGAACACTGAAGCTTTCTTT	CAISESTGNTEAFF